The 14 T cell receptor beta chains reported below all come from one sample, sequenced in a study of cytomegalovirus exposure and HLA in healthy donors. 13 Jbeta primers and 60 Vbeta primers were used for the PCR. Repertoires were generated with immunoSEQ multiplex PCR, while TCRdb's copy carries only in-frame clones and drops some. The repertoire table contains roughly 190,000 clones. Material for sequencing was PBMCs. The origin of the receptors is a man aged 25-45 years in good health and CMV-seronegative.

CDR3 in DNA: TGTGCCAGTAGTATCCCGGGACAGAGCTCCTACGAGCAGTACTTC. Its protein is CASSIPGQSSYEQYF. The chain employs TRBV19 and TRBJ2-7; 7 bases map to TRBD1. The trim removed 3 bases at V and 0 bases at J, leaving 5 bases unmatched. This CDR3 spans 15 amino acids. Per the germline V gene, CDR1 is LNHDA and CDR2 is SQIVND (reference sequence).

This chain links TRBV27 with TRBJ2-4; tentative D call: TRBD2 (6 bases). CDR3 length equals 18 residues. Germline V lookup: CDR1 MNHEY, CDR2 SMNVEV (reference sequence). Trimming took off 8 bases at V and 0 bases at J, with 23 bases between the two ends. In DNA, the CDR3 is TGTGCCAGCGGAGCTCTTCTGGCGGGACCTTTAGCCAAAAACATTCAGTACTTC. It codes for CASGALLAGPLAKNIQYF.

J is TRBJ1-4 and V is TRBV28; TRBD1 matches at 10 bases. The junction had 5 bases not matched to a gene; V was cut back by 6 bases and J by 7 bases. This CDR3 region has 14 residues. CDR1 is MDHEN and CDR2 is SYDVKM in the germline V gene. Written as DNA, the CDR3 is TGTGCCAGCAGGACAGGGGGCTTGAGTGAAAAACTGTTTTTT. This translates into CASRTGGLSEKLFF.

The V and J genes are TRBV11-2 and TRBJ1-1; the D gene is possibly TRBD1 (6 bases). Per germline, CDR1 SGHAT and CDR2 FQNNGV. The ends were cut back, 6 bases at V and 6 bases at J, with 14 bases in the middle. This CDR3 has 13 amino acids. CDR3 DNA: TGTGCCAGCAGGGGGGCAGGGGCCCCTGAAGCTTTCTTT. Its protein product is CASRGAGAPEAFF.

This chain joins TRBV28 and TRBJ1-2; D is undetermined. V was shortened by 4 bases and J by 0 bases, with 12 bases between the two germline ends. Germline CDR1 is MDHEN and CDR2 is SYDVKM. The CDR3 consists of 15 residues. CDR3 nucleotides: TGTGCCAGCAGTTCAACGCCTCAGTCTAACTATGGCTACACCTTC. Translated, it gives CASSSTPQSNYGYTF.

The V gene is TRBV7-3, the J gene TRBJ2-7; 13 bases are shared with TRBD2. The CDR3 totals 15 residues. Germline values: CDR1 SGHTA, CDR2 FQGTGA. Trimming at V came to 5 bases and at J to 5 bases, leaving 6 bases not matched to a gene. CDR3: CASSRTSGRRDEQYF. CDR3 nucleotides: TGTGCCAGCAGCCGGACTAGCGGGAGACGGGACGAGCAGTACTTC.

CDR3 sequence reads: CASRPGQGTYNEQFF. The DNA of the CDR3 is TGTGCCAGCAGGCCCGGACAGGGGACCTACAATGAGCAGTTCTTC. The rearrangement links TRBV6-5 to TRBJ2-1; 9 bases map to TRBD1. Germline CDR1 reads MNHEY; CDR2 reads SVGAGI. Trimming cost V 6 bases and J 2 bases; bases outside gene matches: 5. The CDR3 has 15 residues.

The V gene is TRBV1, the J gene TRBJ1-5; the table's D call TRBD1 went unverified against the DNA. TRBV1 is a recognized pseudogene. The CDR3 contains 16 residues. CDR3 bases: TGCACCAGCAGCCAAGGAGGCTGGGGGCCGGATCAGCCCCAGCATTTT. Translating gives CTSSQGGWGPDQPQHF.

This chain joins TRBV28 and TRBJ1-5; D not resolved. The germline CDR1 and CDR2 sequences are MDHEN and SYDVKM. V was trimmed by 2 bases and J by 1 base, leaving 9 bases between them. The CDR3 extends over 15 amino acids. DNA for the CDR3: TGTGCCAGCAGTTTAATTCGGCGGAGCAATCAGCCCCAGCATTTT. Its protein product is CASSLIRRSNQPQHF.

V gene TRBV2 combines with J gene TRBJ2-3; TRBD1 aligns across 7 bases. The CDR3 extends over 12 amino acids. Germline V gene data show CDR1 as SNHLY and CDR2 as FYNNEI. V lost 10 bases to trimming and J lost 8 bases; unmatched junction nucleotides: 9. As DNA, the CDR3 is TGTGCCACCGCGGACAGGTTGTTTACGCAGTATTTT. It encodes CATADRLFTQYF.

The chain employs TRBV6-4 and TRBJ2-1; TRBD1 matches at 9 bases. Germline V CDR1 and CDR2: MRHNA, SNTAGT. With V trimmed by 5 bases and J by 9 bases, 11 bases remained unmatched. This CDR3 region has 15 residues. As DNA, the CDR3 is TGTGCCAGCAGTTCCGGACAGGGGTGGGGGGGTGAGCAGTTCTTC. It specifies CASSSGQGWGGEQFF.

The V and J genes are TRBV13 and TRBJ2-7; D gene ambiguous. CDR3 length: 15 residues. The germline CDR1 and CDR2 sequences are PRHDT and FYEKMQ (reference sequence). The germline V and J ends were trimmed by 3 bases and 9 bases, with 21 bases remaining between them. This chain's CDR3 is CASSFGDAVSRGQYF. CDR3 bases: TGTGCCAGCAGCTTCGGAGACGCGGTATCTCGTGGGCAGTACTTC.

This sequence joins TRBV29-1 and TRBJ2-5, with 10 bases identical to TRBD1. The tail of the sequence fits TRBJ2-7 better, so the J call may be wrong. This CDR3 is built from 13 residues. CDR1 is SQVTM and CDR2 is ANQGSEA in the germline V gene. In nucleotides, the CDR3 is TGCAGCGTCGACGGGACAGGGGACTACGAGCAGTACTTC. This codes for CSVDGTGDYEQYF.

This rearrangement joins TRBV10-2 to TRBJ1-1, with 7 bases lining up with TRBD1. This CDR3 region has 14 residues. CDR1 and CDR2 from the germline V gene are WSHSY and SAAADI. With 8 bases clipped from V and 0 bases from J, the junction kept 6 bases outside the gene matches. CDR3 sequence reads: CASFSGQLNTEAFF. DNA of the CDR3: TGCGCCAGCTTCTCGGGACAGTTGAACACTGAAGCTTTCTTT.